The clone carrying this T cell receptor (beta chain) has a count of ten or more. Its specificity is unknown. This sample was taken from a study of T cells in Graves' hyperthyroidism and ophthalmopathy. Study-level background: Before treatment of any kind, peripheral blood was taken at initial diagnosis. Study observations and caveats: Also found in blood were most expanded thyroid clonotypes above 0.001.

Not enrolled were patients with uncontrolled infection, other autoimmune disease, pregnancy or lactation. PBMCs were obtained from under 13 ml fresh peripheral blood. RNA transcripts provided the source from which TCR beta CDR3 regions were amplified. TCR CDR3 regions were first amplified by RT-PCR with HTBI primers. TCRdb called the multiplex PCR reads again in MiXCR, with one record for every CDR3 protein. The data show hundreds of thousands of distinct CDR3 sequences, around 14% seen once. The germline CDR1 and CDR2 sequences are MNHNS and SASEGT. The CDR3 covers 17 residues. The V gene lost 5 bases and the J gene lost 0 bases, with 18 bases spanning the gap.

The J gene is TRBJ2-3, the V gene TRBV6-1; D is perhaps TRBD1 (6 bases). Sequenced sample: blood. The sequence came from a woman in her late teens or twenties with Graves' hyperthyroidism that later progressed to Graves' ophthalmopathy. The CDR3 coding sequence is TGTGCCAGCAGTCACCCCCACAGGGAGAGTAGCACAGATACGCAGTATTTT. Its protein product is CASSHPHRESSTDTQYF.